This T cell receptor (beta chain) was documented in a study of early T cells in non-severe SARS-CoV-2 infection. In the study overall: Chains were not paired, and sequencing was done on bulk RNA from unsorted whole blood. Study findings and constraints: Matching results from VDJdb favored anti-spike CD8 responses, leaving private and CD4 specificities undetected.

The V end was cut by 0 bases, the J end by 7 bases, with 9 bases between. The germline CDR1 and CDR2 sequences are DFQATT and SNEGSKA (reference sequence). This CDR3 has 12 amino acids. Unique molecular identifiers were affixed to single, distinct cDNA molecules. TCRdb re-derived calls from the 5' RACE reads in MiXCR, one entry per CDR3 protein. The sample records 55,000 to 75,000 distinct CDR3 sequences, 7.5% to 10% being singletons. As for this clonotype: Its antigen is currently unknown.

This TCR was sampled from an adult who was a healthcare worker with PCR-confirmed SARS-CoV-2 infection or an uninfected control (not recorded which). The specimen was whole blood. The chain is built from TRBV20-1 and TRBJ1-1; the D gene is possibly TRBD1 (5 bases). The CDR3 loop reads CSAREGPREAFF. DNA for the CDR3: TGCAGTGCTAGAGAGGGACCGCGTGAAGCTTTCTTT.